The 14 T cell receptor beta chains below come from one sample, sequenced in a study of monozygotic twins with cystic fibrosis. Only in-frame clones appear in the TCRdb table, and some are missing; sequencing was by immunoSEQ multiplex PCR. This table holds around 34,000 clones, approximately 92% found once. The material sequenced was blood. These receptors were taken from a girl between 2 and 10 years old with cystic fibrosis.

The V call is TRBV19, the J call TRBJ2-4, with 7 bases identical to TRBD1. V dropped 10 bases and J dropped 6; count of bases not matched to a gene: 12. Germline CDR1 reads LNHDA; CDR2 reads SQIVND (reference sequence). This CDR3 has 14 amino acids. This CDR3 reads CATSQQGNLNIQYF. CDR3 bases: TGTGCCACCTCCCAACAGGGGAACTTAAACATTCAGTACTTC.

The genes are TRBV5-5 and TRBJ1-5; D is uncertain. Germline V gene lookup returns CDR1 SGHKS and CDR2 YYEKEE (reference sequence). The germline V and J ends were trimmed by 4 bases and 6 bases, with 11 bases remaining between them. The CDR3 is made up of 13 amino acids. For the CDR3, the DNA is TGTGCCAGCAGCCCCGGGTGGGCTCAGCCCCAGCATTTT. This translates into CASSPGWAQPQHF.

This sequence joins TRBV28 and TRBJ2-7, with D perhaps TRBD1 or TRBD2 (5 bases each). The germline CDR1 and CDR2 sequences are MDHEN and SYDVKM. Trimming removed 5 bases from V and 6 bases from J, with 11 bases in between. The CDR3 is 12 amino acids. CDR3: CASSLGRGEQYF. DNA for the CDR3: TGTGCCAGCAGTCTGGGACGGGGCGAGCAGTACTTC.

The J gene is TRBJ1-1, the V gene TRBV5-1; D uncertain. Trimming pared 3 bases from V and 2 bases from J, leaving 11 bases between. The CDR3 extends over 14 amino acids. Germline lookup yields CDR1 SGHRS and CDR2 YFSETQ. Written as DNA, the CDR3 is TGCGCCAGCAGCTCTGAGGGCCGTAACACTGAAGCTTTCTTT. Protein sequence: CASSSEGRNTEAFF.

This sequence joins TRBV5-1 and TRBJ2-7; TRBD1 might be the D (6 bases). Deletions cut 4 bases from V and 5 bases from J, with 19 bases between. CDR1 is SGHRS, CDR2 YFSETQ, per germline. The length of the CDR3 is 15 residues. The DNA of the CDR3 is TGCGCCAGCAGCCGAAGCGGACAGCAAATCCACGAGCAGTACTTC. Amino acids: CASSRSGQQIHEQYF.

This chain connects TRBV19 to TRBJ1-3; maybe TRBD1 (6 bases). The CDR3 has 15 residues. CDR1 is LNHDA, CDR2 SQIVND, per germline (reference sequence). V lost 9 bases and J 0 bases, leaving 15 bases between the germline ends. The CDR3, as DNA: TGTGCCAGCAGCGACAGGCCCAGCTCTGGAAACACCATATATTTT. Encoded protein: CASSDRPSSGNTIYF.

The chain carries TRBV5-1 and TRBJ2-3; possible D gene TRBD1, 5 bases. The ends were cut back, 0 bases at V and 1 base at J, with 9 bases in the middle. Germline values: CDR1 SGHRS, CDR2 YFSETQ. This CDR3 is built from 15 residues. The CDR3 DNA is TGCGCCAGCAGCTTGGGCCAGGGTGGCACAGATACGCAGTATTTT. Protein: CASSLGQGGTDTQYF.

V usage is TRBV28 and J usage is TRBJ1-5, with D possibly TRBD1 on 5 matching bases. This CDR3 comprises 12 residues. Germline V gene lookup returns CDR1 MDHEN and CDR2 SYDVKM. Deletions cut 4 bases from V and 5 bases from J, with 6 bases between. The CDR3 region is CASSSGDQPQHF. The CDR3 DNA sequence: TGTGCCAGCAGTTCGGGGGATCAGCCCCAGCATTTT.

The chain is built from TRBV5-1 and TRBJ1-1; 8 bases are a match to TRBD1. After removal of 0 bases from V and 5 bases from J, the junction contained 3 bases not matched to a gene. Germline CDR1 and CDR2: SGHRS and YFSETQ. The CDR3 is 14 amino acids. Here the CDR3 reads CASSLGQGSTEAFF. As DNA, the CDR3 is TGCGCCAGCAGCTTGGGACAGGGGTCGACTGAAGCTTTCTTT.

The CDR3 DNA reads as TGTGCCAGCAGCGGCTCCCGGACAGTGACTAACTATGGCTACACCTTC. Translated, it gives CASSGSRTVTNYGYTF. V is TRBV7-9 and J is TRBJ1-2, with D possibly TRBD1 on 6 matching bases. V lost 5 bases and J lost 0, with 16 bases in between. CDR1 SEHNR and CDR2 FQNEAQ come from the germline V gene (reference sequence). The CDR3 runs 16 residues.

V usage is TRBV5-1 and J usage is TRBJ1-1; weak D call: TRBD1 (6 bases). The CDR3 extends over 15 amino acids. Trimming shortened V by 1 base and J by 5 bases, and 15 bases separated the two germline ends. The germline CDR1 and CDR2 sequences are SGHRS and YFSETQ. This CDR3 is CASSLHPGASTEAFF. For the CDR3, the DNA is TGCGCCAGCAGCTTGCATCCGGGGGCAAGTACTGAAGCTTTCTTT.

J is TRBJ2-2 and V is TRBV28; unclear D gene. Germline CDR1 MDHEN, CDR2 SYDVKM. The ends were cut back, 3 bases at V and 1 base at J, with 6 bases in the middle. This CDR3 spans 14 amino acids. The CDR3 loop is CASSFLQNTGELFF. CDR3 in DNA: TGTGCCAGCAGTTTTCTACAGAACACCGGGGAGCTGTTTTTT.

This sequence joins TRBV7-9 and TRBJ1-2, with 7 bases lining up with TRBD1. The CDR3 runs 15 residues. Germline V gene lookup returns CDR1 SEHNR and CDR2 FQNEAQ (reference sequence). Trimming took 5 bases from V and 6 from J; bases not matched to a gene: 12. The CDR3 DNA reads TGTGCCAGCAGCATCGGCGACAGGGTAGGAGATGGCTACACCTTC. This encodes CASSIGDRVGDGYTF.

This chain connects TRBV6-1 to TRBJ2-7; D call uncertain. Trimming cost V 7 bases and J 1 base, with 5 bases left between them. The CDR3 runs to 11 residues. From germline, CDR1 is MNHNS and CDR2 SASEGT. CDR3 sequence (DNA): TGTGCCAGCACCCTATCCTACGAGCAGTACTTC. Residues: CASTLSYEQYF.